A single sample is the source of the 5 T cell receptor beta chains below, sequenced in a study of blood T cell repertoires in COVID-19. The repertoire was sequenced with immunoSEQ multiplex PCR; TCRdb's copy has only in-frame clones and lacks some. Of a few hundred thousand clones in the sample, roughly 90% were seen once. The sequencing sample was made of peripheral blood. These receptors were obtained from a woman aged 25 to 45 with COVID-19, enrolled during active disease.

This clone was detected only a few times. The rearrangement uses TRBV29-1 and TRBJ2-5; D assignment may be TRBD1 or TRBD2 (5 bases each). The germline CDR1 and CDR2 sequences are SQVTM and ANQGSEA. The CDR3 extends over 13 amino acids. The V gene lost 7 bases and the J gene lost 3 bases, with 15 bases spanning the gap. The CDR3 coding sequence is TGCAGCGGGGGACCACGGGGAAAAGAGACCCAGTACTTC. Translated, it gives CSGGPRGKETQYF.

Worth noting for this clone: Relative to the germline gene, one junction end is altered; a read error may explain this. The CDR3 reads CASSLEGAQKGF. CDR3 DNA: TGTGCCAGCAGCTTAGAGGGGGCACAGAAGGGTTTT. The chain links TRBV11-2 to TRBJ1-1; maybe TRBD1 (6 bases). From germline, CDR1 is SGHAT and CDR2 FQNNGV. The CDR3 runs 12 residues.

The V and J genes are TRBV5-4 and TRBJ1-5, with D tentatively TRBD1 (5 bases). The CDR3 length is 19 residues. Germline-derived CDR1 and CDR2 are SGHNT and YYREEE (reference sequence). Trimming removed 5 bases from V and 2 bases from J, with 26 bases in between. The CDR3 protein is CASRSPGTLAWWGNQPQHF. The CDR3, as DNA: TGTGCCAGCAGATCCCCCGGGACTCTAGCTTGGTGGGGCAATCAGCCCCAGCATTTT.

The chain uses TRBV19 and TRBJ2-2; TRBD1 matches at 9 bases. Unmatched junction bases numbered 2, after V lost 5 bases and J lost 1 base. This CDR3 is built from 15 residues. In germline, CDR1 is LNHDA, CDR2 SQIVND (reference sequence). The CDR3, as DNA: TGTGCCAGTAGTTGGGGACAGGGGAACACCGGGGAGCTGTTTTTT. This codes for CASSWGQGNTGELFF.

The rearrangement joins TRBV2 to TRBJ2-5; 7 bases match TRBD1. There are 15 residues in the CDR3. Unmatched junction bases numbered 9, after V lost 4 bases and J lost 4 bases. Germline CDR1 reads SNHLY; CDR2 reads FYNNEI. DNA of the CDR3: TGTGCCAGCAGTGTTGAAGGGGGCCGGGGAGAGACCCAGTACTTC. Its protein product is CASSVEGGRGETQYF.